This passage covers 28 T cell receptor beta chains from one sample sequenced in a study of T cell repertoires in cytomegalovirus infection (dated by TCRdb to about 2019). The instrument given in TCRdb is Illumina HiSeq 1500. Starting from the raw public reads, TCRdb applied fastp trimming at Q25, assembled clones with MiXCR and retained in-frame beta chains. All rows with the same CDR3 protein become a single entry with the most common DNA and genes. For this sample there are about 440,000 distinct CDR3 sequences; roughly 30% appear just once. The ten largest clones capture roughly an eighth of the sample. The sequencing sample was made of PBMCs. The receptors shown here come from a human donor in good health (CMV status not recorded). Some clones in this sample may be carry-over from other donors' samples.

The table lists this clonotype with many counts. The chain combines TRBV7-6 with TRBJ1-5; D perhaps matches TRBD1 (6 bases). Germline CDR1 reads SGHVS; CDR2 reads FNYEAQ. Trimming removed 4 bases at V and 3 bases at J, with 16 bases between. The CDR3 totals 16 residues. Here the CDR3 DNA reads TGTGCCAGCAGCTCCCGGCCGACAGGTTACAATCAGCCCCAGCATTTT. Translating gives CASSSRPTGYNQPQHF.

This clonotype was counted ten times or more. The CDR3 DNA reads as TGTGCCAGCAGCTTCGCGGGGGGGAAGGGGGTCCACGAGCAGTACTTC. Its translation: CASSFAGGKGVHEQYF. The chain uses TRBV7-2 and TRBJ2-7; TRBD2 matches 9 bases. The J segment lost 5 bases and the V segment lost 3 bases, leaving 11 bases of the junction unmatched. Germline-derived CDR1 and CDR2 are SGHTA and FQGNSA. This CDR3 contains 16 residues. The variable domain in full, completed from reference TRBV7-2 and TRBJ2-7, reads GAGVSQSPSNKVTEKGKDVELRCDPISGHTALYWYRQSLGQGLEFLIYFQGNSAPDKSGLPSDRFSAERTGGSVSTLTIQRTQQEDSAVYLCASSFAGGKGVHEQYFGPGTRLTVT.

This clonotype was seen at least ten times. The V call is TRBV6-1, the J call TRBJ1-5; weak D call: TRBD1 (5 bases). The length of the CDR3 is 13 residues. With 6 bases removed from V and 7 bases from J, the gap between germline ends came to 13 bases. The germline V gene encodes CDR1 MNHNS and CDR2 SASEGT. DNA for the CDR3: TGTGCCAGCAGCTCGGGACCGGGGCAGCCCCAGCATTTT. This sequence encodes CASSSGPGQPQHF.

In this sample, this clonotype turned up a few times. The chain is built from TRBV7-9 and TRBJ1-5; 8 bases are a match to TRBD1. J gave up 6 bases and V 0 bases, and 7 bases lay outside the gene matches. Germline V lookup: CDR1 SEHNR, CDR2 FQNEAQ (reference sequence). The CDR3 runs 16 residues. For the CDR3, the DNA is TGTGCCAGCAGCTTAGCGGGGCAGGGGGCGGTTCAGCCCCAGCATTTT. This gives the protein CASSLAGQGAVQPQHF.

This clonotype was picked up many times. This chain uses TRBV7-6 with TRBJ2-7, with D hard to call. The CDR3 covers 14 residues. Between the trimmed V and J ends, which lost 5 bases and 6 bases, there was a span of 17 bases. Germline V lookup: CDR1 SGHVS, CDR2 FNYEAQ. The CDR3 region is CASSQASTPTEQYF. The CDR3 DNA reads as TGTGCCAGCAGCCAGGCCTCTACCCCGACCGAGCAGTACTTC.

This rearrangement joins TRBV28 to TRBJ2-2, with a tentative D call TRBD1 (8 bases). The CDR3 extends over 15 amino acids. Trimming removed 6 bases at V and 6 bases at J, with 17 bases between. CDR1 MDHEN and CDR2 SYDVKM come from the germline V gene. CDR3 DNA: TGTGCCAGCAGCGTAACAGGGGGGGGGCCCGGGGAGCTGTTTTTT. Encoded protein: CASSVTGGGPGELFF.

This clonotype came up a few times. A much larger clonotype is one base distant, so this may be a read error. The gene calls are TRBV7-6 and TRBJ2-6; D gene ambiguous. CDR3 length: 17 residues. The germline V gene encodes CDR1 SGHVS and CDR2 FNYEAQ. The germline V and J ends were trimmed by 0 bases and 0 bases, with 9 bases remaining between them. CDR3 bases: TGTGCCAGCAGCTTAGCGACTTCGACCTCTGGGGCCAACGTCCTGACTTTC. It translates to CASSLATSTSGANVLTF.

This clonotype was recorded only once. The junction does not match germline at one end; this may be a read error. The chain has TRBV7-2 and TRBJ1-1; TRBD1 matches at 7 bases. The germline V gene has CDR1 SGHTA and CDR2 FQGNSA. CDR3 size: 15 residues. CDR3 amino acids: CASSVTGLGDAEALF. CDR3 sequence (DNA): TGTGCCAGCAGCGTGACAGGGTTGGGGGACGCTGAAGCTTTATTT.

This clonotype occurred once. V usage is TRBV5-1 and J usage is TRBJ2-3; tentative D call: TRBD1 (5 bases). From germline, CDR1 is SGHRS and CDR2 YFSETQ. Trimming stripped 4 bases from V and 2 bases from J, with 14 bases between. This CDR3 region has 15 residues. The CDR3 region has the DNA TGCGCCAGCAGCCCACGTGCAGGGCCCACAGATACGCAGTATTTT. Its protein product is CASSPRAGPTDTQYF. Filled out from reference TRBV5-1 and TRBJ2-3, the complete variable domain reads KAGVTQTPRYLIKTRGQQVTLSCSPISGHRSVSWYQQTPGQGLQFLFEYFSETQRNKGNFPGRFSGRQFSNSRSEMNVSTLELGDSALYLCASSPRAGPTDTQYFGPGTRLTVL.

This clonotype was recorded at least ten times. A read error may produce the germline difference seen at one junction end. V gene TRBV7-7 combines with J gene TRBJ2-5, with a possible D match to TRBD2 (5 bases). The CDR3 runs 11 residues. CDR1 SSHAT and CDR2 FNYEAQ come from the germline V gene (reference sequence). The CDR3 nucleotides are TGTGCTAGCAGTTCCGGAGGGACCCAGTACTTC. Its translation: CASSSGGTQYF.

For this clonotype: A read error may explain this, as a much larger clone is one base away. The conserved final phenylalanine or tryptophan is absent from the CDR3, which likely points to a read error. V usage is TRBV7-2 and J usage is TRBJ2-7, with a possible D match to TRBD2 (6 bases). CDR1 SGHTA and CDR2 FQGNSA come from the germline V gene. This CDR3 has 12 residues. V lost 4 bases and J lost 7, with 11 bases in between. The CDR3 region has the DNA TGTGCCAGCAGCTATCCCGGGACTGAGCAGTACTTA. Protein product: CASSYPGTEQYL.

The chain joins TRBV7-9 to TRBJ2-7; the D gene could be TRBD1 or TRBD2 (5 bases each). Germline CDR1 reads SEHNR; CDR2 reads FQNEAQ (reference sequence). The CDR3 sequence is 14 residues long. The V end lost 5 bases, the J end lost 4 bases, and 15 bases lay between the germline ends. The DNA for the CDR3 is TGTGCCAGCAGCATAAGGGACGGGGAATACGAGCAGTACTTC. Residues: CASSIRDGEYEQYF.

This clonotype was seen a handful of times. The chain carries TRBV20-1 and TRBJ2-7, with 13 nucleotides matching TRBD2. This CDR3 is 16 amino acids long. Trimming removed 2 bases from V and 0 bases from J; junction bases left unmatched: 4. Looked up from germline, CDR1 is DFQATT and CDR2 is SNEGSKA (reference sequence). CDR3 DNA sequence: TGCAGTGCTAGACAAGGGACTAGCGGGGACTCCTACGAGCAGTACTTC. Translated: CSARQGTSGDSYEQYF.

This rearrangement joins TRBV3-1 to TRBJ2-3; D is perhaps TRBD1 (5 bases). V lost 4 bases and J lost 3, with 11 bases in between. Germline lookup yields CDR1 LGHDT and CDR2 YNNKEL (reference sequence). This CDR3 spans 14 amino acids. The CDR3 region has the DNA TGTGCCAGCAGCCGGTTATCAGGGACAGATACGCAGTATTTT. This encodes CASSRLSGTDTQYF.

The sample holds a few counts of this clonotype. The chain recombines TRBV7-9 with TRBJ2-5; D gene ambiguous. V was shortened by 0 bases and J by 3 bases, with 17 bases between the two germline ends. This CDR3 region has 17 residues. Germline CDR1 is SEHNR and CDR2 is FQNEAQ (reference sequence). The CDR3 region has the DNA TGTGCCAGCAGCTTAGCGCCGTCAGGAAAAGCCAAAGAGACCCAGTACTTC. As protein: CASSLAPSGKAKETQYF.

The V gene is TRBV7-2, the J gene TRBJ2-5, with a tentative D call TRBD1 (6 bases). CDR1 is SGHTA, CDR2 FQGNSA, per germline. Trimming took 5 bases from V and 6 from J, leaving 16 bases between them. The CDR3 totals 14 residues. CDR3 sequence: CASSAKGVEKTQYF. The CDR3, as DNA: TGTGCCAGCAGCGCGAAGGGGGTGGAGAAGACCCAGTACTTC.

This clonotype was seen repeatedly, ten times or more. The chain links TRBV7-9 to TRBJ1-3; D gene uncertain. The ends were cut back, 5 bases at V and 8 bases at J, with 13 bases in the middle. In germline, CDR1 is SEHNR, CDR2 FQNEAQ (reference sequence). The CDR3 is 13 residues long. The CDR3 loop reads CASSEQRGYTIYF. As DNA, the CDR3 is TGTGCCAGCAGCGAACAACGCGGTTACACCATATATTTT.

The rearrangement uses TRBV6-1 and TRBJ2-5; TRBD1 aligns across 8 bases. V was pared by 2 bases and J by 5 bases, with 7 bases of the junction left unmatched. CDR3 length equals 15 residues. Germline values: CDR1 MNHNS, CDR2 SASEGT. Here the CDR3 reads CASSEWGDRTETQYF. CDR3 DNA sequence: TGTGCCAGCAGTGAATGGGGGGACAGGACGGAGACCCAGTACTTC.

The count of this clonotype is one. The chain carries TRBV14 and TRBJ1-2; D is uncertain. In germline, CDR1 is SGHDN, CDR2 FVKESK. V gave up 4 bases and J gave up 7 bases, with 13 bases separating them. This CDR3 has 13 amino acids. CDR3 protein: CASSPGSGPGYTF. CDR3 in DNA: TGTGCCAGCAGCCCTGGGAGCGGGCCTGGCTACACCTTC.

There are a few counts of this clonotype. The V and J genes are TRBV5-1 and TRBJ2-6; D is unclear. This CDR3 has 19 residues. The ends were cut back, 6 bases at V and 0 bases at J, with 22 bases in the middle. Germline V gives CDR1 SGHRS, CDR2 YFSETQ. In DNA form, the CDR3 reads TGCGCCAGCAAATCCACCCCGGCAGCAGCATTCTCTGGGGCCAACGTCCTGACTTTC. Translating gives CASKSTPAAAFSGANVLTF.

The chain carries TRBV7-3 and TRBJ2-1, with TRBD2 as a possible D gene (5 bases). Per germline, CDR1 SGHTA and CDR2 FQGTGA. Trimming took off 0 bases at V and 7 bases at J, with 10 bases between the two ends. This CDR3 has 14 residues. The CDR3 loop reads CASSLTELGNEQFF. The CDR3 DNA follows: TGTGCCAGCAGCTTAACTGAACTAGGGAATGAGCAGTTCTTC.

The rearrangement links TRBV5-6 to TRBJ2-3; 10 nucleotides line up with TRBD2. The CDR3 runs 19 residues. Germline trimming cut 1 base from V and 0 bases from J; bases unmatched to any gene: 11. Germline loops: CDR1 SGHDT, CDR2 YYEEEE. CDR3 region: CASSLFRLGLAKSTDTQYF. The CDR3 DNA is TGTGCCAGCAGCTTGTTCCGTTTGGGACTAGCGAAGAGCACAGATACGCAGTATTTT.

This clonotype was recorded many times. The chain combines TRBV7-2 with TRBJ2-7; 7 bases match TRBD1. The CDR3 totals 15 residues. CDR1 and CDR2 from the germline V gene are SGHTA and FQGNSA. Trimming cost V 0 bases and J 4 bases; bases outside gene matches: 6. CDR3 sequence: CASSLASTGDYEQYF. DNA of the CDR3: TGTGCCAGCAGCTTAGCGAGTACAGGGGATTACGAGCAGTACTTC.

The chain links TRBV27 to TRBJ2-5, with TRBD2 as a possible D gene (6 bases). Trimming took off 6 bases at V and 1 base at J, with 12 bases between the two ends. This CDR3 is built from 14 residues. Germline CDR1 MNHEY, CDR2 SMNVEV (reference sequence). CDR3 amino acids: CASRSGGAQETQYF. CDR3 bases: TGTGCCAGCAGGTCCGGCGGGGCCCAAGAGACCCAGTACTTC.

V is TRBV5-6 and J is TRBJ2-1; 10 nucleotides agree with TRBD1. Germline CDR1 is SGHDT and CDR2 is YYEEEE. The length of the CDR3 is 16 residues. Trimming cost V 4 bases and J 6 bases; bases outside gene matches: 10. This CDR3 reads CASSDGPGTGVNEQFF. CDR3 sequence (DNA): TGTGCCAGCAGCGACGGTCCCGGGACAGGGGTCAATGAGCAGTTCTTC.

This clonotype turned up a few times. V usage is TRBV28 and J usage is TRBJ1-1; D call uncertain. Germline values: CDR1 MDHEN, CDR2 SYDVKM. Trimming took 5 bases from V and 0 from J, leaving 19 bases between them. The CDR3 is 17 amino acids. CDR3 bases: TGTGCCAGCAGTGATAGGTCGGGCAGAGTCATGAACACTGAAGCTTTCTTT. It yields the protein CASSDRSGRVMNTEAFF.

The sample holds a few counts of this clonotype. This chain joins TRBV7-2 and TRBJ1-4, with a weak D call TRBD1 (5 bases). This CDR3 is built from 14 residues. Trimming removed 2 bases from V and 5 bases from J, with 9 bases in between. Germline V gene sequence: CDR1 SGHTA, CDR2 FQGNSA. CDR3 sequence (DNA): TGTGCCAGCAGCTTATATAGGGGAAATGAAAAACTGTTTTTT. Its protein product is CASSLYRGNEKLFF.

This clonotype has just a few counts. V and J are TRBV27 and TRBJ2-3; D ambiguous. V dropped 5 bases and J dropped 1 base, with 7 bases sitting between them. The CDR3 has 13 amino acids. CDR1 and CDR2 from the germline V gene are MNHEY and SMNVEV (reference sequence). In DNA, the CDR3 is TGTGCCAGCAGTCACGGACGCACAGATACGCAGTATTTT. Translating it yields CASSHGRTDTQYF.